The sequence of this TCR beta chain was determined in a study of T cells expressing NK-cell markers (dated by TCRdb to about 2020). Background for the entire study: TCR beta-chain repertoires were profiled in sorted CD3+CD56+NKG2C+, CD3+CD56+NKG2C- and CD3+CD56-NKG2C+ T-cell subsets from fewer than 10 donors. Sequencing of the libraries produced 2 x 150 bp reads on Illumina HiSeq 2000/2500, MiSeq or NextSeq. The eight sequenced donors were randomly selected healthy volunteers, three men and five women. Among the eight sequenced donors, seven were HCMV-seropositive and one was HCMV-seronegative. Study-wide conclusions, independent of this receptor: Those dominant clonotypes were again the most abundant among CD3+CD56-NKG2C+ cells in a few donors, at roughly 25-65%. For six donors, the dominant CD3+CD56+NKG2C+ clonotypes were among the top 10 CD8+ clonotypes and accounted for roughly 1.0-8% of CD8+ T cells. Whether the expanded NKG2C-expressing T cell clones were specific for HCMV antigens remained unclear.

HCMV serostatus was determined by detecting HCMV-specific IgG in serum with a commercial ELISA kit. Peripheral blood mononuclear cells were isolated from blood by Ficoll density gradient centrifugation. As for this clonotype: The clone's antigen remains unknown.

Based on the germline V gene, the CDR1 and CDR2 sequences are MGHRA and YSYEKL. There are 14 amino acids in the CDR3, from cysteine to phenylalanine inclusive. No DNA is given. The sequencer listed for this sample is Illumina HiSeq 2000. The TCR beta cDNA libraries were made using 5'RACE template switching, a step that added both a universal primer site and unique molecular identifiers. Synthesis of cDNA was primed from the TCR beta constant segment and was followed by two consecutive PCR amplification steps. In the source study's methods: MIGEC was used to demultiplex reads and group reads by UMI, and MiTCR was used to assemble and quantify clonotypes. To remove erroneous sequences, TCR cDNA sequences were retained only when supported by two or more reads. Downstream repertoire analysis used the tcR package, and clonotypes were matched across fractions by CDR3 nucleotide sequence plus V segment. VDJmatch was used to annotate antigen specificity against VDJdb, with one amino acid substitution allowed in CDR3. One entry per CDR3 protein sequence results from the TCRdb reprocessing of the reads, with DNA left out. TCRdb's processing, not the authors', yielded these V and J calls. The table of this sample itemizes about 460,000 distinct CDR3 sequences. The top ten constitute more than 1.4% of the sample.

Input material: blood T cells: a sorted CD56 or NKG2C T cell subset, CD4+ or CD8+ T cells, or bulk PBMC T cells (not recorded which). Rearrangement joined TRBV4-1 to TRBJ1-3. This sequence originates from a woman aged 45 to 65 in good health. Donor details come from another sample of the same person, matched by shared clones. The CDR3 sequence is CASSQPRSGNTIYF.